This record looks at one T cell receptor (beta chain) sequence and its context. Antigen unknown. This record belongs to a study of cytomegalovirus exposure and HLA in healthy donors. Study-wide points: Per a prior analysis, the majority of TCR beta V segments were productive roughly 87% or roughly 30% of the time. Later analysis associated a missense DCLRE1C variant with TCR beta V- and J-gene trimming. Association of roughly 17,000 TCR beta sequences with HLA alleles was found at 0.05 false discovery rate in a later analysis.

The CDR3 contains 14 residues. Germline CDR1 is SGDLS and CDR2 is YYNGEE. V lost 1 base and J lost 3; bases outside the gene matches: 4. The PCR used 60 Vbeta and 13 Jbeta primers. Here immunoSEQ multiplex PCR was the method, and the copy in TCRdb shows in-frame clones only, minus some. The data hold about 170,000 clones, with roughly three quarters observed a single time. The rearrangement links TRBV9 to TRBJ2-7; 7 nucleotides align to TRBD2. The sequence came from a woman in her forties or fifties in good health and CMV-seropositive. Source material: PBMCs. The CDR3 DNA reads as TGTGCCAGCAGCGTAACTAGCGTCAACTACGAGCAGTACTTC. Amino acids: CASSVTSVNYEQYF.